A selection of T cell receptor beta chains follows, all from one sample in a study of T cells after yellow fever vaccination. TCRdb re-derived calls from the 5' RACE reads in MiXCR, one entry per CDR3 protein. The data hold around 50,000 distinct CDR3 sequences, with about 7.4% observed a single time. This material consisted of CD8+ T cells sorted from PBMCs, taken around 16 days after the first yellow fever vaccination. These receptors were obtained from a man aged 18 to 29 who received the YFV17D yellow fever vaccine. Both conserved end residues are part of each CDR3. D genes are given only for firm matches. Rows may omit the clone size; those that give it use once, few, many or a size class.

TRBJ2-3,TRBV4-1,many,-,TGCGCCAGCAGCCAAGCGGTTCAGGCCCAGGCAGATACGCAGTATTTT,CASSQAVQAQADTQYF
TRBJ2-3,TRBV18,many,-,TGTGCCAGCTCCTGGGCGGGACAGCCAGATACGCAGTATTTT,CASSWAGQPDTQYF
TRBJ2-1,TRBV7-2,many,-,TGTGCCAGCAGCATCCCCGGGGAGGGGGCGAGGAATGAGCAGTTCTTC,CASSIPGEGARNEQFF
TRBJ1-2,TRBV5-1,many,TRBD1,TGCGCCAGCAGTACGGGACAGGATAACTATGGCTACACCTTC,CASSTGQDNYGYTF
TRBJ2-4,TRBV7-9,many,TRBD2,TGTGCCAGCAGCTTGTCTAGCGGAGTAGCCAAAAACATTCAGTACTTC,CASSLSSGVAKNIQYF
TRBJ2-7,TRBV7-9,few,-,TGTGCCAGCAGCTTCACTCCGAGAGAGCAGTACTTC,CASSFTPREQYF
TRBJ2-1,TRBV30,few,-,TGTGCCTGGAGTCCCGGTAGCGAGCTTTACAATGAGCAGTTCTTC,CAWSPGSELYNEQFF
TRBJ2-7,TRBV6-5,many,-,TGTGCCAGCAGTTACAGCCTAGCCCTCTCCTACGAGCAGTACTTC,CASSYSLALSYEQYF
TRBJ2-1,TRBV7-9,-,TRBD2,TGTGCCAGCAGCTTAACGGGGGGAAATGAGCAGTTCTTC,CASSLTGGNEQFF
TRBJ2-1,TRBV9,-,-,TGTGCCAGCAGCGTAGAAACGGGCTACAATGAGCAGTTCTTC,CASSVETGYNEQFF
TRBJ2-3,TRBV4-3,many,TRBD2,TGCGCCAGCAGCCAAGATCCCGGCGGGGGGGGCACAGATACGCAGTATTTT,CASSQDPGGGGTDTQYF
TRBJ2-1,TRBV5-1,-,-,TGCGCCAGCAGCTCGCCACAGGAGAATCGTATTGAGCAGTTCTTC,CASSSPQENRIEQFF
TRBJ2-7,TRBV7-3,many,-,TGTGCCAGCAGCCCAACACCGGGAGCCGCCTACGAGCAGTACTTC,CASSPTPGAAYEQYF
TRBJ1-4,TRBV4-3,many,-,TGCGCCAGCAGCGCCCGGGTCCGGAAGACTAATGAAAAACTGTTTTTT,CASSARVRKTNEKLFF
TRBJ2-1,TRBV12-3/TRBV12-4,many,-,TGTGCCAGCACCCGATCGTCGGGCAGCTACAATGAGCAGTTCTTC,CASTRSSGSYNEQFF
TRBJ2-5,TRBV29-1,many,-,TGCAGCGTTGATGGGGTTCCTCGGGGAGAGACCCAGTACTTC,CSVDGVPRGETQYF
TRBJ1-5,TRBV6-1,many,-,TGTGCCAGCAGTGAAGCGCGTAGGGGGGATCGGTATCAGCCCCAGCATTTT,CASSEARRGDRYQPQHF
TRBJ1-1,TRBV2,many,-,TGTGCCAGCAGTGAAGCATACCTGAACACTGAAGCTTTCTTT,CASSEAYLNTEAFF
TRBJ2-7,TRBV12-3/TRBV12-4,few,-,TGTGCCAGCAGTACCTCGGGGTTCTACGAGCAGTACTTC,CASSTSGFYEQYF
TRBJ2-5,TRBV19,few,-,TGTGCCAGTAGTATAGGGCAAGAGACCCAGTACTTC,CASSIGQETQYF
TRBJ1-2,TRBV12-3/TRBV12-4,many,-,TGTGCCAGCACGGGAGCAGCTAACTATGGCTACACCTTC,CASTGAANYGYTF
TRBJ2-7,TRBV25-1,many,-,TGTGCCAGCAGTGATTCTAGCGTCACCTACGAGCAGTACTTC,CASSDSSVTYEQYF
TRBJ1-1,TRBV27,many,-,TGTGCCAGCAGCCTGGGGGGGTCGGGCACTGAAGCTTTCTTT,CASSLGGSGTEAFF
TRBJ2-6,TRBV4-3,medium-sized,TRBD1,TGCGCCAGCAGCCAAGCAGGGGGCTCTGGGGCCAACGTCCTGACTTTC,CASSQAGGSGANVLTF
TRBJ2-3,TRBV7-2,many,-,TGTGCCAGCAGCTTAGCTGGCCGGGGAGCCTTGGATACGCAGTATTTT,CASSLAGRGALDTQYF
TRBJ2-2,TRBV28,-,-,TGTGCCAGCAGCCCGAGGGGGGACACCGGGGAGCTGTTTTTT,CASSPRGDTGELFF
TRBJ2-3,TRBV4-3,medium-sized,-,TGCGCCAGCAGCCAAGTGGGGGGCCCTGCAGATACGCAGTATTTT,CASSQVGGPADTQYF
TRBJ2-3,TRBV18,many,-,TGTGCCAGCTCACCAGGGGCAACGAGCACAGATACGCAGTATTTT,CASSPGATSTDTQYF
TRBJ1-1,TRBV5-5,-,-,TGTGCCAGCAGCTTATACAGGAGGGACACTGAAGCTTTCTTT,CASSLYRRDTEAFF
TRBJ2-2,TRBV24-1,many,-,TGTGCCACCAGTGATTATCACGAGTCCGGGGAGCTGTTTTTT,CATSDYHESGELFF
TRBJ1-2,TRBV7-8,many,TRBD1,TGTGCCAGCAGCCCGGGACAGGGGGCGGTTGGCTACACCTTC,CASSPGQGAVGYTF
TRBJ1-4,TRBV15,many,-,TGTGCCACCAGCAGAGAACGGGGGGTCAATGAAAAACTGTTTTTT,CATSRERGVNEKLFF
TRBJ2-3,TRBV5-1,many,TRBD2,TGCGCCAGCAGCTTTCGCGGGGGGGACACAGATACGCAGTATTTT,CASSFRGGDTDTQYF
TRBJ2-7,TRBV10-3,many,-,TGTGCCATCAGTGAGTCAGAGTCGGCCGGCTACGAGCAGTACTTC,CAISESESAGYEQYF
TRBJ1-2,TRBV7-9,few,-,TGTGCCAGCAGCTTAGCCTGGGGCGAGGATGGCTACACCTTC,CASSLAWGEDGYTF
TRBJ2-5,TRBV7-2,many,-,TGTGCCAGCAGCTCGTCCTCAGGGCCGAACCAAGAGACCCAGTACTTC,CASSSSSGPNQETQYF
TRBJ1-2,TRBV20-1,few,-,TGCAGTGCAAACACCGGTGAAGGGGTTGCCTATGGCTACACCTTC,CSANTGEGVAYGYTF
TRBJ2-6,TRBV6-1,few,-,TGTGCCAGCAGTGAACGGGGCTCTGGGGCCAACGTCCTGACTTTC,CASSERGSGANVLTF
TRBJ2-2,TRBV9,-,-,TGTGCCAGCAGCGTAGGGGGAGACACCGGGGAGCTGTTTTTT,CASSVGGDTGELFF
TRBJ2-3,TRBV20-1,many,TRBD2,TGCAGTGCCAAGTTAGCGGGGGACCTCACAGATACGCAGTATTTT,CSAKLAGDLTDTQYF
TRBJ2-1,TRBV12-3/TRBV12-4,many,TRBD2,TGTGCCAGCTACCCTAGCGGGGGGTCCGAGCAGTTCTTC,CASYPSGGSEQFF
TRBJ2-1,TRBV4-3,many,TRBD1,TGCGCCAGCAGCCAAGATGGACAGGGCGATGAGCAGTTCTTC,CASSQDGQGDEQFF
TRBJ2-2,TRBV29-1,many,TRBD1,TGCAGCGTTGGGACGGACAGGTTAAACACCGGGGAGCTGTTTTTT,CSVGTDRLNTGELFF
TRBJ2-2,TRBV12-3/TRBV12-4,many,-,TGTGCCAGCAGTTTAGCAGGGGGCGGGGAGCTGTTTTTT,CASSLAGGGELFF
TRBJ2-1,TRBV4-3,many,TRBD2,TGCGCCAGCAGCCAAGATCTTTGGGGGGGTGCCTACAATGAGCAGTTCTTC,CASSQDLWGGAYNEQFF
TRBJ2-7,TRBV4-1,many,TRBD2,TGCGCCAGCAGCCAGTTACTAGCGAGCTCCTACGAGCAGTACTTC,CASSQLLASSYEQYF
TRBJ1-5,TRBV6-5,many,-,TGTGCCAGCAGGGCCGGGCGGCATAGCAATCAGCCCCAGCATTTT,CASRAGRHSNQPQHF
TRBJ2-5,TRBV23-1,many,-,TGCGCCAGCAGTCAAAAGCAGGGCCAAGCAGAGACCCAGTACTTC,CASSQKQGQAETQYF
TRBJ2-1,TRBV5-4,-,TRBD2,TGTGCCAGCAGCTTGAGTCTAGCGGTCTACAATGAGCAGTTCTTC,CASSLSLAVYNEQFF
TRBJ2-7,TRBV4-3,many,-,TGCGCCAGCAGCCAAGAGTCAAGCACGGTCTACGAGCAGTACTTC,CASSQESSTVYEQYF